The sample holds one count of the clone carrying this T cell receptor beta chain. The CDR3 sequence is 15 residues long. CDR1 is MNHEY and CDR2 is SVGEGT in the germline V gene. The V gene lost 5 bases and the J gene lost 0 bases, with 12 bases spanning the gap. This entry comes from a study of blood T cell repertoires in COVID-19. Study-wide context: Italy, Spain and the United States were the sources of the convalescent and acute COVID-19 samples. PBMCs, B-cell-depleted T cells, or T cells were the source of the cDNA or gDNA that made up the material.

Original analysis: Estimates of nucleated cell counts were drawn from the amplification of reference gene primers. Some clones are missing from TCRdb's copy, which holds only in-frame ones; the method was immunoSEQ multiplex PCR. The V and J calls and the clone size are those of that table, but D and trimming were determined from the DNA. Found here are almost 250,000 clones, approximately 89% of them singletons; the top ten hold about 1.6%. The clonotype comes from an older woman who had recovered from COVID-19. The chain has TRBV6-2 or TRBV6-3 and TRBJ2-3; a possible D gene is TRBD2 (6 bases). Sample: peripheral blood. The CDR3 DNA sequence: TGTGCCAGCAGTCGTTTAGCGGAAAGCACAGATACGCAGTATTTT. Amino acid sequence: CASSRLAESTDTQYF.